The rows below give T cell receptor beta chains drawn from one sample of a study of cytomegalovirus exposure and HLA in healthy donors. The repertoire was sequenced with immunoSEQ multiplex PCR; TCRdb's copy has only in-frame clones and lacks some. The data contain under 150,000 clones, 9.5% of them seen just once; the ten biggest clones take up roughly 3%. Sequenced sample: PBMCs. Receptor source: a man aged 25 to 45 in good health and CMV-seronegative. The CDR3 runs from the conserved cysteine through the conserved F or W. A D gene is named only where the DNA matches it firmly. Expanded clones get a size class; other rows say once, few or many, or leave the size out.

TGCGCCAGCACACCAACGGGAGGGATCACCGGGGAGCTGTTTTTT | CASTPTGGITGELFF | NA | TRBJ2-2 | TRBD2 | TRBV5-1
TGTGCCAGCAGCTTAGGTTTTAGGGGCTCTGGAAACACCATATATTTT | CASSLGFRGSGNTIYF | NA | TRBJ1-3 | NA | TRBV7-2
TGCGCCAGCAGCCCCGGAGGGGGCGGGAGGGCCCACTACGAGCAGTACTTC | CASSPGGGGRAHYEQYF | NA | TRBJ2-7 | TRBD2 | TRBV4-1
TGTGCCAGCAGGGGGGACTCCAGACGCAGCGAGCAGTACTTC | CASRGDSRRSEQYF | few | TRBJ2-7 | NA | TRBV25-1
TGTGCCAGCTCACCACAGGCAGGGGAATCGAACACTGAAGCTTTCTTT | CASSPQAGESNTEAFF | few | TRBJ1-1 | NA | TRBV18
TGCGCCAGCGGTTACGGGGGGACGCAGTTCTTC | CASGYGGTQFF | few | TRBJ2-1 | TRBD2 | TRBV5-1
TGTGCCAGCAATCGACAGGAGAATGAAAAACTGTTTTTT | CASNRQENEKLFF | NA | TRBJ1-4 | NA | TRBV2
TGTGCCAGCAGTTATGGGGGGGGAAACAATCAGCCCCAGCATTTT | CASSYGGGNNQPQHF | NA | TRBJ1-5 | NA | TRBV6-5
TGCGCCAGCAGCCAAGCGGCCGGACCTAGCCGGAGTCTCTTTCATACGCAGTATTTT | CASSQAAGPSRSLFHTQYF | NA | TRBJ2-3 | NA | TRBV4-1
TGCGCCAGCAGCTACGGTTCCGGGTCTGGGGCCAACGTCCTGACTTTC | CASSYGSGSGANVLTF | few | TRBJ2-6 | NA | TRBV4-1
TGTGCCAGCAGCCAGACCGAGCGGGGAAGCACAGATACGCAGTATTTT | CASSQTERGSTDTQYF | few | TRBJ2-3 | TRBD2 | TRBV4-2
TGTGCCAGCAGCTTTACAGGGCACGAGGGAGCTTTCTTT | CASSFTGHEGAFF | NA | TRBJ1-1 | NA | TRBV5-5
TGTGCCAGCAGCTTAAGACAGGGGGCATCAGCTGAGCAGTTCTTC | CASSLRQGASAEQFF | NA | TRBJ2-1 | TRBD1 | TRBV7-3
TGTGCCAGCAGCTTAAGCCATACAGCTACCAACTATGGCTACACCTTC | CASSLSHTATNYGYTF | few | TRBJ1-2 | NA | TRBV13
TGTGCCAGCAGCTCCAGGCCGAGGGGGCCGACCGGGGAGCTGTTTTTT | CASSSRPRGPTGELFF | NA | TRBJ2-2 | TRBD1 | TRBV7-8